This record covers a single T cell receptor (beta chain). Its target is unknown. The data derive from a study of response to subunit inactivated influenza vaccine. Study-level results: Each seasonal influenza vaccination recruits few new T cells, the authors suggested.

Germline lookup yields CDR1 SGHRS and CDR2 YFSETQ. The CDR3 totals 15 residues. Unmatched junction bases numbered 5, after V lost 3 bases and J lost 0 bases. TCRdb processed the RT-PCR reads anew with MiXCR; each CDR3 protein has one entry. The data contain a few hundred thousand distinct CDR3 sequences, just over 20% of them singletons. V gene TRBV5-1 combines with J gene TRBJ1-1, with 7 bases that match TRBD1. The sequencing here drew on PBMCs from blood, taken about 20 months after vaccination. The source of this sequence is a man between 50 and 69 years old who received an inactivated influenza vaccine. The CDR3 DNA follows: TGCGCCAGCAGCTGGGGACAGTCGCTGAACACTGAAGCTTTCTTT. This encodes CASSWGQSLNTEAFF.